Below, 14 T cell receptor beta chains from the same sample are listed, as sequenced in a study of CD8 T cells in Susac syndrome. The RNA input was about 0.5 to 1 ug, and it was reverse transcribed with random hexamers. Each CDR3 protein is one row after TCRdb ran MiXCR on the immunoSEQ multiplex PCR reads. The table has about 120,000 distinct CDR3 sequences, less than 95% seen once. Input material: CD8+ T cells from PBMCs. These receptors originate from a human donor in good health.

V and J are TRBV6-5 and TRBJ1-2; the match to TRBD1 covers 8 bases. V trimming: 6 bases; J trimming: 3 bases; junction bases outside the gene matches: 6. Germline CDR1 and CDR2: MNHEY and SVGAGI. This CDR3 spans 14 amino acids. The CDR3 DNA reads TGTGCCAGCAGCCACGGACAGGGTTACTATGGCTACACCTTC. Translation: CASSHGQGYYGYTF.

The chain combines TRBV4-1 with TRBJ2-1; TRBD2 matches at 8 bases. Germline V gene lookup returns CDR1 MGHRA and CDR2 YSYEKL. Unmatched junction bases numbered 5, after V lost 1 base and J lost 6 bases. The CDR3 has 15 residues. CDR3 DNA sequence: TGCGCCAGCAGCCAAGCGGGGGGGCATACCAATGAGCAGTTCTTC. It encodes CASSQAGGHTNEQFF.

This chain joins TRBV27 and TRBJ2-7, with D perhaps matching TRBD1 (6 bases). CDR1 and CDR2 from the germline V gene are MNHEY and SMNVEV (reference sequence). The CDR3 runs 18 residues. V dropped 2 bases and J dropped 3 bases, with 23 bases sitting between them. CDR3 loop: CASSLQASQGQKLYEQYF. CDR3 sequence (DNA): TGTGCCAGCAGTTTACAGGCCTCCCAGGGACAAAAACTCTACGAGCAGTACTTC.

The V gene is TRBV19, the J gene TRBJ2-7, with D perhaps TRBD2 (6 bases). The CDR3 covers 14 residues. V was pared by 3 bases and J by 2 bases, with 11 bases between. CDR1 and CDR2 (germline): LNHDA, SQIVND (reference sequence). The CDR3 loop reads CASSIRGNPYEQYF. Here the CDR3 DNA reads TGTGCCAGTAGTATCCGGGGGAATCCCTACGAGCAGTACTTC.

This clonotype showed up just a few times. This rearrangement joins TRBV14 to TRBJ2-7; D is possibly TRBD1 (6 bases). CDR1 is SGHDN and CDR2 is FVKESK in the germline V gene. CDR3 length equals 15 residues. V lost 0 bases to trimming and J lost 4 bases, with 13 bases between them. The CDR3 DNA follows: TGTGCCAGCAGCCAAGATTCAAACAGGGTGTACGAGCAGTACTTC. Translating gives CASSQDSNRVYEQYF.

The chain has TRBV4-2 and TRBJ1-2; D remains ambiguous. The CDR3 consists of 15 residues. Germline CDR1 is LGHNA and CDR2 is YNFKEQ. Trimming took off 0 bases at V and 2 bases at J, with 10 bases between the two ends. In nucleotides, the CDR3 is TGTGCCAGCAGCCAAGATTCCGAGGGAAACTATGGCTACACCTTC. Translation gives CASSQDSEGNYGYTF.

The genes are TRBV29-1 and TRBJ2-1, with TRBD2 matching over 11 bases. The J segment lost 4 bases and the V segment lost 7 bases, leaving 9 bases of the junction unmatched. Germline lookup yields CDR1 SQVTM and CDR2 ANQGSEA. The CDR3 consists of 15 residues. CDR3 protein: CSGLIAGGRYNEQFF. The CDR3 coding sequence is TGCAGCGGTCTCATAGCGGGAGGGCGTTACAATGAGCAGTTCTTC.

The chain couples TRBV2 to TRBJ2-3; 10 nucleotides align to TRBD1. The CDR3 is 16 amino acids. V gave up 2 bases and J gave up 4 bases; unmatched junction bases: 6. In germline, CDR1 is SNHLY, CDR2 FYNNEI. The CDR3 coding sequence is TGTGCCAGCAGTGAAAAGGTGGACAGGGGGTCAGATACGCAGTATTTT. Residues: CASSEKVDRGSDTQYF.

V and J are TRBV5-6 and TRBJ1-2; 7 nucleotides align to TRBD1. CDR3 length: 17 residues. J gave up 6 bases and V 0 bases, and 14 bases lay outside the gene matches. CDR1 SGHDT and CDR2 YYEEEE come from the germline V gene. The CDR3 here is CASSLDPTATGQNGYTF. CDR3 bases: TGTGCCAGCAGCTTGGACCCCACCGCGACAGGGCAGAATGGCTACACCTTC.

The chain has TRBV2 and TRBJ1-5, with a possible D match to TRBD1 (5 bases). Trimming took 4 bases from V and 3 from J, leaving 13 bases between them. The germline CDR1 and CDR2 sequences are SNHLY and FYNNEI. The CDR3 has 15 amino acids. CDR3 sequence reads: CASSGEGALNQPQHF. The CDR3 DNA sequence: TGTGCCAGCAGTGGAGAAGGGGCCCTCAATCAGCCCCAGCATTTT. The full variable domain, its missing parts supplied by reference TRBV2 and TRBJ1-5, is EPEVTQTPSHQVTQMGQEVILRCVPISNHLYFYWYRQILGQKVEFLVSFYNNEISEKSEIFDDQFSVERPDGSNFTLKIRSTKLEDSAMYFCASSGEGALNQPQHFGDGTRLSIL.

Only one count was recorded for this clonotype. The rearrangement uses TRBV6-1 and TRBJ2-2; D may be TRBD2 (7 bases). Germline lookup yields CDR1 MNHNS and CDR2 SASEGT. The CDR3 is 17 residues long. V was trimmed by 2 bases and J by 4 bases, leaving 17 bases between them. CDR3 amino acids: CASSEHGRGAVTGELFF. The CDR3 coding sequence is TGTGCCAGCAGTGAACATGGTCGGGGGGCCGTCACCGGGGAGCTGTTTTTT.

This CDR3 reads CASSQMDYNEQFF. The CDR3 DNA sequence: TGCGCCAGCAGCCAAATGGACTACAATGAGCAGTTCTTC. J is TRBJ2-1 and V is TRBV4-1; D not resolved. There are 13 residues in the CDR3. In germline, CDR1 is MGHRA, CDR2 YSYEKL. V was trimmed by 2 bases and J by 3 bases, leaving 5 bases between them.

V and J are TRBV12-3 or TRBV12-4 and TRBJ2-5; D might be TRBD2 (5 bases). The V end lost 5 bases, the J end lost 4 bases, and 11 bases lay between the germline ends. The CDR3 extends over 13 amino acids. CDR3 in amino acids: CASSPTSRETQYF. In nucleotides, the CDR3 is TGTGCCAGCAGTCCAACTAGTAGAGAGACCCAGTACTTC.

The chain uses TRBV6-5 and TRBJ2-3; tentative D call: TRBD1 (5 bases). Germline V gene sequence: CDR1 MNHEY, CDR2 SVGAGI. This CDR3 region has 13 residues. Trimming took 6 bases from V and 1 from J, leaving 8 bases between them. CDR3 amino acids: CASSQTGTDTQYF. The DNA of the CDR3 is TGTGCCAGCAGCCAGACAGGCACAGATACGCAGTATTTT.